This TCR beta chain was observed in a study of cytomegalovirus exposure and HLA in healthy donors. V was clipped by 0 bases and J by 5 bases, with 15 bases between them. There are 16 residues in the CDR3. CDR1 is SGDLS and CDR2 is YYNGEE in the germline V gene. Primers included in the PCR were 60 Vbeta and 13 Jbeta primers. Using immunoSEQ multiplex PCR, the repertoire was profiled, and TCRdb retains in-frame clones only, with some absent. The table has fewer than 200,000 clones, about 13% seen once. The V gene is TRBV9, the J gene TRBJ2-1; possible D gene TRBD2, 5 bases. The sequenced sample consisted of PBMCs. The TCR originated in a man in his fifties or sixties in good health and CMV-seropositive. Here the CDR3 DNA reads TGTGCCAGCAGCGTAGACCCCGGGATATGGAACAATGAGCAGTTCTTC. Translated: CASSVDPGIWNNEQFF.